Below, 6 T cell receptor beta chains from the same sample are listed, as sequenced in a study of CD8 T cells in Susac syndrome. The authors reverse transcribed roughly 0.5 to 1 ug RNA with random hexamers. TCRdb re-called the immunoSEQ multiplex PCR reads with MiXCR, one entry per CDR3 protein. The table lists about 83,000 distinct CDR3 sequences, around 95% of them singletons. Material for sequencing was CD8+ T cells from PBMCs. The receptors were sampled from a human donor with Susac syndrome.

The CDR3 coding sequence is TGCGCCAGCAGCTTGGAAAGTGTTGACGGATCATGGCGTGAGACCCAGTACTTC. This translates into CASSLESVDGSWRETQYF. The chain combines TRBV5-1 with TRBJ2-5; D unclear. Germline lookup yields CDR1 SGHRS and CDR2 YFSETQ. There are 18 residues in the CDR3. Trimming removed 0 bases at V and 5 bases at J, with 23 bases between.

J is TRBJ2-1 and V is TRBV20-1; possibly TRBD1 or TRBD2 for D (6 bases each). With 6 bases removed from V and 8 bases from J, the gap between germline ends came to 23 bases. This CDR3 contains 15 residues. The germline V gene has CDR1 DFQATT and CDR2 SNEGSKA (reference sequence). CDR3 protein: CSAAIRTVPGDEQFF. The CDR3 nucleotides are TGCAGTGCCGCAATTCGGACAGTCCCGGGGGATGAGCAGTTCTTC.

The rearrangement links TRBV20-1 to TRBJ2-7; tentative D call: TRBD2 (5 bases). V was trimmed by 0 bases and J by 3 bases, leaving 9 bases between them. CDR3 length: 13 amino acids. Per germline, CDR1 DFQATT and CDR2 SNEGSKA (reference sequence). This chain's CDR3 is CSARDPEGYEQYF. The CDR3, as DNA: TGCAGTGCTAGAGATCCCGAGGGCTACGAGCAGTACTTC.

The chain recombines TRBV6-5 with TRBJ1-1; D is unclear. Between the trimmed V and J ends, which lost 0 bases and 0 bases, there was a span of 14 bases. Germline loops: CDR1 MNHEY, CDR2 SVGAGI. There are 17 residues in the CDR3. CDR3: CASSYSIEGTMNTEAFF. The CDR3 coding sequence is TGTGCCAGCAGTTACTCGATTGAGGGCACGATGAACACTGAAGCTTTCTTT.

The rearrangement links TRBV12-3 or TRBV12-4 to TRBJ2-1, with 15 nucleotides matching TRBD2. V shed 4 bases and J 12 bases; nucleotides not matched to a gene: 1. The CDR3 is 13 residues long. For the CDR3, the DNA is TGTGCCAGCAGTTCGGGACTAGCGGGAGGGCAGTTCTTC. It codes for CASSSGLAGGQFF.

The chain joins TRBV28 to TRBJ2-5, with D possibly being TRBD2 (6 bases). The V gene's germline CDR1 is MDHEN and CDR2 SYDVKM. The CDR3 has 16 residues. V was trimmed by 5 bases and J by 4 bases, leaving 20 bases between them. This CDR3 reads CASSPPGPSEGETQYF. Written as DNA, the CDR3 is TGTGCCAGCAGTCCCCCCGGGCCTAGCGAGGGAGAGACCCAGTACTTC.